Below, one T cell receptor beta chain is given with its context. This clonotype was counted between two and nine times. Its cognate antigen has yet to be identified. No much larger clone exists at a distance of one base, and base qualities are not known. V is shortened by 4 bases, J by 3 bases, and the region joining them spans 7 bases. CDR1 and CDR2 (SGHTA, FQGTGA) derive from the germline V gene. From the cysteine up to the phenylalanine, the CDR3 has a length of 13 residues. The only DNA kept is the CDR3, 39 bases in frame from the first base. Library preparation was by RACE. Sequencing was performed on a NextSeq 500. During library preparation, unique molecular identifiers were attached to individual cDNA molecules so that TCRs could be counted quantitatively and reproducibly. For every blood RNA sample, sequencing covered both the TCR alpha and TCR beta chains. For the original study's pipeline: Samples had a median of roughly 91,000 TCRs, with a range from roughly 23,224 to 750,000. The Decombinator software suite was used to annotate the V, J and CDR3 of the TCR reads. To make PS versus PT1 abundance plots, every sample was subsampled to the same number of TCRs (28,000). Expanded TCRs were defined as absent before sensitization and observed at least eight times at the 2-week time point. Using fastp trimming at Q25 and MiXCR clonotype assembly, TCRdb reanalyzed the public sequencing data and kept in-frame beta chains. For every CDR3 protein sequence, its rows merge into one entry that carries the most common genes and DNA. The V and J calls come from TCRdb's annotation, not from the publication. The sample yields 350,000 to 450,000 distinct CDR3 sequences; less than 6.5% were counted once. The ten largest clones capture 2.5% to 3% of the sample.

This sample was taken from a study of human T cells and chemical hapten exposure (dated by TCRdb to about 2021). The study in broad terms: For sensitization, 2% DPC in acetone was applied to a roughly 2 cm by roughly 2 cm area of upper inner arm skin. Throughout the approximately 24-week study period, patients were also given weekly therapeutic DPC doses on the scalp. Patch testing was done on the upper back using Finn chambers containing 0.01% DPC, and results were scored after 6 days according to International Contact Dermatitis Research Group standards. Most of the patients in the cohort were female, and the cohort covered alopecia areata with under or over 50% scalp involvement, alopecia totalis and alopecia universalis. Libraries were combined into a pool for sequencing, and differences in TCR yield between samples came mainly from small differences in library volumes within the pool. The study tracked peripheral blood TCR repertoire changes in vivo during primary and secondary sensitization to the hapten diphenylcyclopropenone (DPC) in alopecia patients. Blood samples were taken from patients before sensitization (week 0) and then at 2, 6 and about 24 weeks after DPC sensitization. For TCR sequencing, blood came from 25 to 35 alopecia patients at anywhere from one to four time points (pre-sensitization, 2, 6 and 24 weeks). What the research found in general, with its limitations: Alopecia, a presumed autoimmune disease, was present in all patients, so the immune response of the patients might differ from that of healthy individuals. A positive correlation was found between the number of PT1 expanded TCRs and patch test score, with significance reached at thresholds 8, 16 and 32 but not 4. Repeated subsampling changed both the strength of the expansion versus patch-test correlation and the threshold at which that correlation became significant. No change with DPC sensitization was found in the number of TCRs above 1 in 1000 frequency, and no evidence of global repertoire structure alterations was found. Significantly more large CDR3 similarity clusters were formed by expanded TCRs than by pre-sensitization or healthy control sets, consistent with antigen-driven responses.

According to the study, the label for this sample's time point signals: pre-sensitization, week 0. What the treatment or condition label conveys for this sample: therapeutic diphenylcyclopropenone sensitization with weekly scalp DPC. Blood at each patch-test visit was drawn before the patch test was applied. Eligible patients were aged 18 to 70, diagnosed with alopecia, deemed suitable for DPC therapy, and excluded if pregnant. Total RNA was isolated from unfractionated whole blood collected in Tempus Blood RNA tubes. The sequencing used whole blood, collected in connection with sensitization to the hapten diphenylcyclopropenone (DPC). This chain is built from TRBV7-3 and TRBJ1-3, with the D gene not clear enough to name. This clonotype originated in a woman aged 45-60 years with alopecia areata. Some clones in this sample may be carry-over from other donors' samples. The bases read TGTGCCAGCAGCTCCGAGTTTGGAAACACCATATATTTT. It specifies CASSSEFGNTIYF.